The present T cell receptor (beta chain) was sequenced within a study of CD8+CD57+ T cells in acquired aplastic anemia. Broader study findings: Shared by patients and controls, 25 to 30 CD8+ CDR3s were abundant in patients. Between patients and controls, CD8+ Simpson's diversity did not vary significantly.

Genomic DNA acted as the template from which TCR beta VDJ combination and CDR3 sequence profiling were carried out. TCRdb reprocessed the reads with MiXCR, giving one entry per CDR3 protein. The repertoire holds roughly 180,000 distinct CDR3 sequences, with over 60% as singletons. Turning to this clonotype: Its antigen remains unknown.

Sequencing used sorted CD4+, CD8+, or CD8+CD57+ T cells (not recorded which) from PBMCs. The TCR comes from a human donor with severe aplastic anemia or a healthy control (not recorded which).

CDR3 amino acids: CASSLGVGVPYEQYF. Here the CDR3 DNA reads TGTGCCAGCAGCTTAGGGGTGGGTGTGCCTTACGAGCAGTACTTC. The V and J genes are TRBV11-2 and TRBJ2-7; D is uncertain. The length of the CDR3 is 15 residues. Per germline, CDR1 SGHAT and CDR2 FQNNGV. Trimming cost V 1 base and J 4 bases, with 14 bases left between them.